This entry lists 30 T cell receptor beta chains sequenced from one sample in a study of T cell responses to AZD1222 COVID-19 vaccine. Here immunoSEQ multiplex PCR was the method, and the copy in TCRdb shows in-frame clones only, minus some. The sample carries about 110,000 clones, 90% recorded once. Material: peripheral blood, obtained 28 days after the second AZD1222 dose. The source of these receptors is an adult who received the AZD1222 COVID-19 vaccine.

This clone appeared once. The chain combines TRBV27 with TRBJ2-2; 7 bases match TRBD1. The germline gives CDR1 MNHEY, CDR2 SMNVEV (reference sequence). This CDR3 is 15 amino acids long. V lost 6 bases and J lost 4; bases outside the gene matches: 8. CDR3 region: CASSNFRGSTGELFF. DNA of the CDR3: TGTGCCAGCAGCAACTTCAGGGGGAGCACCGGGGAGCTGTTTTTT.

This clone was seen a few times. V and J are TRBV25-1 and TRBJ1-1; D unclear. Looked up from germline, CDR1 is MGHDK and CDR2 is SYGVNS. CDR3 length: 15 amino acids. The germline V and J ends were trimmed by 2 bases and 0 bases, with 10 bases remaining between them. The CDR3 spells CASSENFGVNTEAFF. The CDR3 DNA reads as TGTGCCAGCAGTGAAAACTTTGGAGTGAACACTGAAGCTTTCTTT.

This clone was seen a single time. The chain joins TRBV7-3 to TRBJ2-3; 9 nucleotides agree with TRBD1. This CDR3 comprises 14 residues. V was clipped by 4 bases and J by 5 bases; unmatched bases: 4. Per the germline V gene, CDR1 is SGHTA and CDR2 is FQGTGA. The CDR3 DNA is TGTGCCAGCAGCTGGACAGGGGCTAGAGATACGCAGTATTTT. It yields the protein CASSWTGARDTQYF.

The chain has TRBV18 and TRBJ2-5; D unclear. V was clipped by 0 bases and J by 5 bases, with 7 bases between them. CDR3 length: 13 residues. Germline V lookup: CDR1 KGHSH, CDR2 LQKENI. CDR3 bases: TGTGCCAGCTCACCACCCCCCCGGGAGACCCAGTACTTC. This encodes CASSPPPRETQYF.

CDR3 sequence (DNA): TGTGCCAGCAGCTTGGCGGGCGGGGGGATAGGAGAGACCCAGTACTTC. This translates into CASSLAGGGIGETQYF. The chain joins TRBV5-6 to TRBJ2-5; 8 bases match TRBD2. V shed 0 bases and J 4 bases; nucleotides not matched to a gene: 8. CDR1 and CDR2 (germline): SGHDT, YYEEEE. The CDR3 is 16 amino acids.

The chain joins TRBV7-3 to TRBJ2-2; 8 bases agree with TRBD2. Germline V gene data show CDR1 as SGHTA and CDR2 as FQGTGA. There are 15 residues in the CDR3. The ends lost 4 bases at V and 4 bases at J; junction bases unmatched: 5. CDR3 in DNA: TGTGCCAGCAGCTCCCAAGCGGGGGCCACCGGGGAGCTGTTTTTT. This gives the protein CASSSQAGATGELFF.

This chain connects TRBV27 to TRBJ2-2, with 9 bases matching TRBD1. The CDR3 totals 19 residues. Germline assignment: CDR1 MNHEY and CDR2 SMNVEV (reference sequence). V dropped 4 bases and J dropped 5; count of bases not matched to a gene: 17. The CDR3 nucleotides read TGTGCCAGCAGTTCGGCCGGGACAGGGTTTACTTTGATGACCGGGGAGCTGTTTTTT. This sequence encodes CASSSAGTGFTLMTGELFF.

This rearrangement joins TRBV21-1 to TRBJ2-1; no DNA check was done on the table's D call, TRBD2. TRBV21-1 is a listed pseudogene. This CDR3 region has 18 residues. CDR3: CASSKEEWRGRPYNEQFF. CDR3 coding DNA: TGTGCCAGCAGCAAAGAAGAGTGGCGGGGTCGGCCCTACAATGAGCAGTTCTTC.

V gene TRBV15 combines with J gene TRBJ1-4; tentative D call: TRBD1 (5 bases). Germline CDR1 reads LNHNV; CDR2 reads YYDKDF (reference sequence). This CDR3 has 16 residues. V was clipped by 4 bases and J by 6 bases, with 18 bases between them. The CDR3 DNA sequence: TGTGCCACCAGCACGCTATTCCAGGGACGGGATGAAAAACTGTTTTTT. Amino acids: CATSTLFQGRDEKLFF.

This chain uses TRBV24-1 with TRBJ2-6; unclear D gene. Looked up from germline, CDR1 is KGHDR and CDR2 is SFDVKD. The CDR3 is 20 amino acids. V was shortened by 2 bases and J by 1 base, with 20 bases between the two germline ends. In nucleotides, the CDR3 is TGTGCCACCAGTGATTCACTTACCGCCTTGGGCAGGTCTGGGGCCAACGTCCTGACTTTC. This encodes CATSDSLTALGRSGANVLTF.

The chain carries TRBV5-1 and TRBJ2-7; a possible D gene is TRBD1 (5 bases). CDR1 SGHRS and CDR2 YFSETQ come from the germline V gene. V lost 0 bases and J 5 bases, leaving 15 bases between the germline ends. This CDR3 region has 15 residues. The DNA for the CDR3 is TGCGCCAGCAGCTTGGCCCCTCACAGGCTAAACGAGCAGTACTTC. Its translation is CASSLAPHRLNEQYF.

For the CDR3, the DNA is TGTGCCAGCAGTGATGAAGGAATTGGCACAGATACGCAGTATTTT. Residues: CASSDEGIGTDTQYF. The chain joins TRBV2 to TRBJ2-3; D unclear. Trimming pared 3 bases from V and 1 base from J, leaving 11 bases between. This CDR3 is built from 15 residues. Germline V gives CDR1 SNHLY, CDR2 FYNNEI.

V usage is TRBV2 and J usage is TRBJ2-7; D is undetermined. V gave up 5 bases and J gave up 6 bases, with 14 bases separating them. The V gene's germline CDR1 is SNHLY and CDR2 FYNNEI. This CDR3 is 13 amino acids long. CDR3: CASSPRAAVEQYF. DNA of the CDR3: TGTGCCAGCAGTCCACGTGCGGCCGTCGAGCAGTACTTC.

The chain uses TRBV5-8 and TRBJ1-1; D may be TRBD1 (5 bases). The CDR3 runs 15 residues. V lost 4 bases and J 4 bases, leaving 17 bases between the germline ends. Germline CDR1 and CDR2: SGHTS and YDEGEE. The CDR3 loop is CASSGVWGVFTEAFF. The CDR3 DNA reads TGTGCCAGCAGCGGGGTGTGGGGGGTCTTCACTGAAGCTTTCTTT.

The CDR3 is CASSLARFPYQDEKLFF. CDR3 coding DNA: TGTGCCAGCAGCTTAGCGCGTTTCCCCTATCAGGATGAAAAACTGTTTTTT. The chain couples TRBV7-2 to TRBJ1-4; D remains ambiguous. Trimming took 0 bases from V and 6 from J, leaving 17 bases between them. CDR3 length equals 17 residues. Germline V gives CDR1 SGHTA, CDR2 FQGNSA.

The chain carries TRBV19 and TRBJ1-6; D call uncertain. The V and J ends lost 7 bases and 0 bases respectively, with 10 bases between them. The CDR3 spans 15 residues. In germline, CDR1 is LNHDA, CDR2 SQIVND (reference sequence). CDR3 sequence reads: CASNQDRSYNSPLHF. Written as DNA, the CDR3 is TGTGCCAGTAACCAGGACCGCTCCTATAATTCACCCCTCCACTTT.

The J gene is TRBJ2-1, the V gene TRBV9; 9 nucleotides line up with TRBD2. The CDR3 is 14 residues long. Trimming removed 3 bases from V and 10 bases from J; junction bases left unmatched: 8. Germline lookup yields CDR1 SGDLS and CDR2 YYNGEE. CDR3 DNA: TGTGCCAGCAGCGCCTCCGGGACTAGCAAAGAGCAGTTCTTC. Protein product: CASSASGTSKEQFF.

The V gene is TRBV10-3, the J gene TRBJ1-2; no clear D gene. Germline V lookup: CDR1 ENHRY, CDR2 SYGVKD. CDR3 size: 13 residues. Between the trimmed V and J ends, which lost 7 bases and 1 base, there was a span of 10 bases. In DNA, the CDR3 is TGTGCCATCACAGAATCCGTTAACTATGGCTACACCTTC. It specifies CAITESVNYGYTF.

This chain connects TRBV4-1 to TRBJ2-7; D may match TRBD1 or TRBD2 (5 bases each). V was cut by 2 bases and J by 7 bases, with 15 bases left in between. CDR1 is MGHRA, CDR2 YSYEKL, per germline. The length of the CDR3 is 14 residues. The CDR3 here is CASSQSNGAQEQYF. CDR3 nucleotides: TGCGCCAGCAGCCAATCGAACGGGGCTCAGGAGCAGTACTTC.

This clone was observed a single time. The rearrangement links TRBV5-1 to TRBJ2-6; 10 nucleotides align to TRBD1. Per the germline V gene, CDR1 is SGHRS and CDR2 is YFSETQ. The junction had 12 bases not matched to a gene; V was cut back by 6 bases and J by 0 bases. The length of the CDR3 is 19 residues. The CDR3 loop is CASTNLGTGDPSGANVLTF. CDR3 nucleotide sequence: TGCGCCAGCACCAATTTGGGGACAGGGGATCCCTCTGGGGCCAACGTCCTGACTTTC.

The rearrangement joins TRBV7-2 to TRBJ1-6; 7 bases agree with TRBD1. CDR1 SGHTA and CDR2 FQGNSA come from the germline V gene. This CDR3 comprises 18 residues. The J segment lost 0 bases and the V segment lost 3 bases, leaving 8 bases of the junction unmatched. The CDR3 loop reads CASSFSPTGSSYNSPLHF. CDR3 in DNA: TGTGCCAGCAGCTTCTCCCCGACAGGGAGCTCCTATAATTCACCCCTCCACTTT.

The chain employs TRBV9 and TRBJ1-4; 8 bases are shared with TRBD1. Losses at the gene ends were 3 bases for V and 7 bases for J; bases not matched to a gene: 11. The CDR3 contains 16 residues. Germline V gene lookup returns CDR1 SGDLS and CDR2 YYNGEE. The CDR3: CASSAHGQGGIEKLFF. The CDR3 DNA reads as TGTGCCAGCAGCGCCCACGGACAGGGAGGAATTGAAAAACTGTTTTTT.

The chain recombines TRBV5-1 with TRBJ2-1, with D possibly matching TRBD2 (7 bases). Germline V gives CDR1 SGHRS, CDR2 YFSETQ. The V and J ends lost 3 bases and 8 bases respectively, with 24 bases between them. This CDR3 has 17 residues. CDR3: CASSSYPRGGRIDEQFF. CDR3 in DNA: TGCGCCAGCAGCTCCTACCCTCGCGGGGGCCGGATCGATGAGCAGTTCTTC.

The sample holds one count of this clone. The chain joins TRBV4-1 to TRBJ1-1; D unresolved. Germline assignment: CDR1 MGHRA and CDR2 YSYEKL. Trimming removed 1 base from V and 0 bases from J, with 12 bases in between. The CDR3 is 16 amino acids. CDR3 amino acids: CASSQGLQVVNTEAFF. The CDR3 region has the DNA TGCGCCAGCAGCCAAGGCCTTCAGGTCGTGAACACTGAAGCTTTCTTT.

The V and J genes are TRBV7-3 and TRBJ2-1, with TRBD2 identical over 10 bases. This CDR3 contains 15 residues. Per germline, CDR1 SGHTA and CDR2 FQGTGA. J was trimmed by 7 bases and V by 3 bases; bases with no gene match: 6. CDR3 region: CASSLFSGGTNEQFF. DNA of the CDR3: TGTGCCAGCAGCTTGTTTAGCGGGGGGACGAATGAGCAGTTCTTC.

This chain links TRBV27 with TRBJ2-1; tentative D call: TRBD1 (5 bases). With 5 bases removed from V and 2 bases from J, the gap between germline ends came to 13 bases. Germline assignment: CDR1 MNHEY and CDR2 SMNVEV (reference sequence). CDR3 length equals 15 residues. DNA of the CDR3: TGTGCCAGCAGTCCGATCCAGGGCCCCTACAATGAGCAGTTCTTC. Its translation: CASSPIQGPYNEQFF.

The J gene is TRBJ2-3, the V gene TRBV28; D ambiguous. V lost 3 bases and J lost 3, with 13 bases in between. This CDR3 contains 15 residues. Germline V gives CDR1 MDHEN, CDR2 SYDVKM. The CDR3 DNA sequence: TGTGCCAGCAGTTTGGAGCTCGCCGGTACAGATACGCAGTATTTT. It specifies CASSLELAGTDTQYF.

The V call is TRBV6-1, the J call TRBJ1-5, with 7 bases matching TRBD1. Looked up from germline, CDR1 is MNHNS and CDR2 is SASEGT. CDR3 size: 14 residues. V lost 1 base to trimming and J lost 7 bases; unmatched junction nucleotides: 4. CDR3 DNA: TGTGCCAGCAGTGAAGGCAGGGGGGGACAGCCCCAGCATTTT. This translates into CASSEGRGGQPQHF.

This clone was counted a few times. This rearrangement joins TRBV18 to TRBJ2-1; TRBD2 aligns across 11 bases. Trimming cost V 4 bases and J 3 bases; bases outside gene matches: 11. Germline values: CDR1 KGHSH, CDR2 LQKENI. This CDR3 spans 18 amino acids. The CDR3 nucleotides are TGTGCCAGCTCACGGCTAGAGACTAGCGGGGTTGGCTACAATGAGCAGTTCTTC. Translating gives CASSRLETSGVGYNEQFF.

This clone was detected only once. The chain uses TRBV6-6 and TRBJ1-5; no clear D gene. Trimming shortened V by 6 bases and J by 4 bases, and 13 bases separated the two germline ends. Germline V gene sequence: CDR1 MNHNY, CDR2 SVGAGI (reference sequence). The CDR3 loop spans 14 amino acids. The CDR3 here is CASRHIRENQPQHF. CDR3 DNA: TGTGCCAGCAGACACATCCGGGAAAATCAGCCCCAGCATTTT.